The source of this TCR beta chain is a study of T cell repertoires in cytomegalovirus infection. As regards this clonotype: The antigen is not known.

The CDR3 runs to 14 residues. From germline, CDR1 is SQVTM and CDR2 ANQGSEA. After removal of 7 bases from V and 3 bases from J, the junction contained 7 bases not matched to a gene. TCRdb re-called the reads with MiXCR, one entry per CDR3 protein. The repertoire holds around 190,000 distinct CDR3 sequences, with under 15% as singletons. The study, taken as a whole, reports: Public TCR beta family frequency separated CMV-and-HLA carriers, including in an independent cohort. The ex vivo response showed dominance by HLA-C-restricted CMV-specific TCR beta clonotypes.

The clonotype originates from a human donor in good health (CMV status not recorded). Some clones in this sample may be carry-over from other donors' samples. The chain combines TRBV29-1 with TRBJ2-2; TRBD1 matches 8 bases. Material: PBMCs. The CDR3 DNA is TGCAGCGCAGTGACAGGGGTGGACACCGGGGAGCTGTTTTTT. As protein: CSAVTGVDTGELFF.